A single sample is the source of the 20 T cell receptor beta chains below, sequenced in a study of blood T cell repertoires in COVID-19. Using immunoSEQ multiplex PCR, the repertoire was profiled, and TCRdb retains in-frame clones only, with some absent. The repertoire consists of about 200,000 clones, with 82% occurring once and the leading ten covering around 8%. The sample taken for sequencing was peripheral blood. Receptors originate from a woman in her fifties or sixties with COVID-19, enrolled during active disease.

This chain uses TRBV6-5 with TRBJ1-5; D uncertain. The CDR3 has 15 residues. V was cut by 6 bases and J by 0 bases, with 12 bases left in between. Germline V gene sequence: CDR1 MNHEY, CDR2 SVGAGI. CDR3 sequence reads: CASRPLGPSNQPQHF. The DNA of the CDR3 is TGTGCCAGCAGGCCTCTGGGCCCTAGCAATCAGCCCCAGCATTTT.

This clone was detected only once. The rearrangement links TRBV5-5 to TRBJ2-6, with 9 bases fitting TRBD1. Germline CDR1 reads SGHKS; CDR2 reads YYEKEE (reference sequence). J was trimmed by 0 bases and V by 4 bases; bases with no gene match: 2. This CDR3 is 16 amino acids long. CDR3 in DNA: TGTGCCAGCAGCGTGACAGGGGGCTCTGGGGCCAACGTCCTGACTTTC. This codes for CASSVTGGSGANVLTF.

This chain links TRBV28 with TRBJ1-6; TRBD1 might be the D (5 bases). The ends were cut back, 6 bases at V and 0 bases at J, with 12 bases in the middle. The germline CDR1 and CDR2 sequences are MDHEN and SYDVKM. The CDR3 sequence is 16 residues long. DNA for the CDR3: TGTGCCAGCAGCCCACAGGATAGCTCCTATAATTCACCCCTCCACTTT. Its protein is CASSPQDSSYNSPLHF.

The chain carries TRBV24-1 and TRBJ1-2, with D tentatively TRBD1 (6 bases). The germline V gene has CDR1 KGHDR and CDR2 SFDVKD. This CDR3 is built from 13 residues. Trimming shortened V by 9 bases and J by 2 bases, and 12 bases separated the two germline ends. The CDR3: CATADRRNYGYTF. CDR3 in DNA: TGTGCCACCGCGGACAGAAGAAACTATGGCTACACCTTC.

The chain is built from TRBV7-9 and TRBJ1-2; D is undetermined. The germline V and J ends were trimmed by 1 base and 6 bases, with 24 bases remaining between them. Germline V gives CDR1 SEHNR, CDR2 FQNEAQ (reference sequence). There are 18 residues in the CDR3. The CDR3 DNA reads TGTGCCAGCAGCTTAGTGCGGCCGGTTACGTCCGTAGCTCATGGCTACACCTTC. It specifies CASSLVRPVTSVAHGYTF.

The chain is built from TRBV19 and TRBJ2-1; D is unresolved. V was cut by 2 bases and J by 1 base, with 6 bases left in between. CDR1 LNHDA and CDR2 SQIVND come from the germline V gene (reference sequence). The CDR3 consists of 14 residues. CDR3 coding DNA: TGTGCCAGTAGTATAAGTAGTTCCTACAATGAGCAGTTCTTC. Encoded protein: CASSISSSYNEQFF.

The CDR3, as DNA: TGTGCCAGCAGTTACTTTGGGGGGGGGCCTAGTCAAGAGCAGTTCTTC. Its protein product is CASSYFGGGPSQEQFF. The chain is built from TRBV6-5 and TRBJ2-1; D perhaps matches TRBD2 (7 bases). The CDR3 covers 16 residues. Trimming removed 1 base from V and 10 bases from J, with 20 bases in between. Per germline, CDR1 MNHEY and CDR2 SVGAGI.

The chain couples TRBV7-3 to TRBJ1-1; D is ambiguous. The germline gives CDR1 SGHTA, CDR2 FQGTGA. The ends were cut back, 5 bases at V and 1 base at J, with 8 bases in the middle. This CDR3 region has 13 residues. The CDR3 protein is CASSVLGNTEAFF. CDR3 sequence (DNA): TGTGCCAGCAGCGTCCTCGGGAACACTGAAGCTTTCTTT.

The chain recombines TRBV27 with TRBJ1-4; no clear D gene. Germline CDR1 is MNHEY and CDR2 is SMNVEV (reference sequence). This CDR3 spans 14 amino acids. V was clipped by 4 bases and J by 7 bases, with 13 bases between them. CDR3 region: CASSWSLEVEKLFF. CDR3 sequence (DNA): TGTGCCAGCAGTTGGTCCCTAGAGGTTGAAAAACTGTTTTTT.

The genes are TRBV9 and TRBJ1-4; 9 positions agree with TRBD1. The length of the CDR3 is 15 residues. Trimming took 4 bases from V and 7 from J; bases not matched to a gene: 8. CDR1 and CDR2 (germline): SGDLS, YYNGEE. CDR3 DNA: TGTGCCAGCAGCACCCGGACAGGGGCTGGTGAAAAACTGTTTTTT. Encoded protein: CASSTRTGAGEKLFF.

The chain has TRBV28 and TRBJ1-3, with D possibly TRBD1 on 5 matching bases. The V end lost 7 bases, the J end lost 3 bases, and 16 bases lay between the germline ends. The CDR3 consists of 15 residues. Germline lookup yields CDR1 MDHEN and CDR2 SYDVKM. The CDR3 bases are TGTGCCAGCACTCCCCCCCAGGGCGGTGGAAACACCATATATTTT. Amino acid sequence: CASTPPQGGGNTIYF. The entire variable domain, with the rest obtained from reference TRBV28 and TRBJ1-3, is as follows: DVKVTQSSRYLVKRTGEKVFLECVQDMDHENMFWYRQDPGLGLRLIYFSYDVKMKEKGDIPEGYSVSREKKERFSLILESASTNQTSMYLCASTPPQGGGNTIYFGEGSWLTVV.

This chain uses TRBV19 with TRBJ1-3; 7 nucleotides align to TRBD1. V was pared by 5 bases and J by 0 bases, with 4 bases of the junction left unmatched. The CDR3 covers 15 residues. Germline lookup yields CDR1 LNHDA and CDR2 SQIVND (reference sequence). The CDR3 DNA is TGTGCCAGTAGTGCAACAGGGGACTCTGGAAACACCATATATTTT. Its protein product is CASSATGDSGNTIYF.

The sample holds one count of this clone. This rearrangement joins TRBV3-1 (or the pseudogene TRBV3-2) to TRBJ1-5, with a weak D call TRBD1 (5 bases). CDR1 and CDR2 (germline): LGHDT, YNNKEL (reference sequence). V dropped 0 bases and J dropped 4 bases, with 7 bases sitting between them. The CDR3 is made up of 14 amino acids. The CDR3, as DNA: TGTGCCAGCAGCCAAGATGCAGGGAATCAGCCCCAGCATTTT. This sequence encodes CASSQDAGNQPQHF.

The chain recombines TRBV15 with TRBJ1-1, with 12 bases lining up with TRBD1. Germline CDR1 LNHNV, CDR2 YYDKDF (reference sequence). This CDR3 region has 19 residues. Losses at the gene ends were 2 bases for V and 4 bases for J; bases not matched to a gene: 14. The CDR3: CATSRPSGTGGAGGTEAFF. The CDR3 bases are TGTGCCACCAGCAGACCGTCTGGGACAGGGGGCGCAGGCGGCACTGAAGCTTTCTTT.

The chain uses TRBV10-3 and TRBJ2-3; D remains ambiguous. This CDR3 spans 13 amino acids. Germline V gives CDR1 ENHRY, CDR2 SYGVKD. Trimming stripped 4 bases from V and 4 bases from J, with 9 bases between. CDR3 in amino acids: CAISGVEADTQYF. For the CDR3, the DNA is TGTGCCATCAGTGGGGTCGAGGCAGATACGCAGTATTTT.

This clone occurred once. The rearrangement joins TRBV19 to TRBJ2-7; D gene ambiguous. This CDR3 region has 12 residues. Deletions cut 3 bases from V and 6 bases from J, with 9 bases between. Germline V gene data show CDR1 as LNHDA and CDR2 as SQIVND (reference sequence). CDR3 nucleotide sequence: TGTGCCAGTAGTATGTGGTTCGGCGAGCAGTACGTC. Translation gives CASSMWFGEQYV.

The genes are TRBV15 and TRBJ1-1, with TRBD1 matching over 8 bases. CDR3 size: 13 residues. V trimming: 4 bases; J trimming: 4 bases; junction bases outside the gene matches: 2. The germline V gene has CDR1 LNHNV and CDR2 YYDKDF (reference sequence). CDR3: CATSNRGGTEAFF. CDR3 nucleotides: TGTGCCACCAGCAACAGGGGGGGCACTGAAGCTTTCTTT.

The chain employs TRBV7-9 and TRBJ1-5; the D gene is possibly TRBD1 (5 bases). V was shortened by 5 bases and J by 5 bases, with 13 bases between the two germline ends. The CDR3 length is 14 residues. CDR1 and CDR2 (germline): SEHNR, FQNEAQ (reference sequence). The CDR3 DNA is TGTGCCAGCAGCCCCCGCGGGGGAGATCAGCCCCAGCATTTT. Its translation: CASSPRGGDQPQHF.

The J gene is TRBJ2-1, the V gene TRBV6-5, with 14 bases identical to TRBD2. CDR3 size: 15 residues. Germline V gene data show CDR1 as MNHEY and CDR2 as SVGAGI. V was clipped by 2 bases and J by 10 bases; unmatched bases: 4. Written as DNA, the CDR3 is TGTGCCAGCAGTTACCTTGGGACTAGCGGGGGCGAGCAGTTCTTC. It yields the protein CASSYLGTSGGEQFF.

This rearrangement joins TRBV7-3 to TRBJ1-2, with a possible D match to TRBD1 (5 bases). V lost 2 bases and J 3 bases, leaving 13 bases between the germline ends. In germline, CDR1 is SGHTA, CDR2 FQGTGA. This CDR3 is built from 15 residues. The CDR3 region is CASSLGLGADYGYTF. The CDR3 nucleotides are TGTGCCAGCAGCTTAGGTCTAGGGGCCGACTATGGCTACACCTTC.